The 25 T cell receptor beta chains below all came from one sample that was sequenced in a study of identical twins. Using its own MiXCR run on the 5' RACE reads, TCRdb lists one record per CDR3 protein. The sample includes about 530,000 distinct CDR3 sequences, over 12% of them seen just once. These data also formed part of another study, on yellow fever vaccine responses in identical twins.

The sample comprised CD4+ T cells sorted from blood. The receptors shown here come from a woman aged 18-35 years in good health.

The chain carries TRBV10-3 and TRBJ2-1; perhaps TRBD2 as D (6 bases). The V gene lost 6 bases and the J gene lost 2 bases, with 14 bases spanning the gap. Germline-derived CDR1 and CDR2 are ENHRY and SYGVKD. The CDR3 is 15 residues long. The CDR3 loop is CAIRDFGGTYNEQFF. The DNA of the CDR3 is TGTGCCATCAGGGATTTTGGCGGGACCTACAATGAGCAGTTCTTC.

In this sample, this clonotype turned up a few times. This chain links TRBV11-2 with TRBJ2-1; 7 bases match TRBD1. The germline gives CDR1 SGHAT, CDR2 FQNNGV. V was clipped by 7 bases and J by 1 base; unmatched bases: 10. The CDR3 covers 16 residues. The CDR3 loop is CASNTGTATSYNEQFF. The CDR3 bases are TGTGCCAGCAACACCGGGACAGCAACTTCCTACAATGAGCAGTTCTTC.

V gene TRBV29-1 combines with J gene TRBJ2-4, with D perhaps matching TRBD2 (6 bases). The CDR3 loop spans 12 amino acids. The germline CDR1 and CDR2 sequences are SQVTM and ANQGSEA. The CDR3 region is CRGGVAKNIQYF. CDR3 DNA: TGCAGGGGAGGTGTAGCCAAAAACATTCAGTACTTC.

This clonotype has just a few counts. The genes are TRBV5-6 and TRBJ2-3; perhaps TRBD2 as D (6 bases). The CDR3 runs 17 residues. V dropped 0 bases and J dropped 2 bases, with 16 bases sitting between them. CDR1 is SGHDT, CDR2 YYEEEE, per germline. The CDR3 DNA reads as TGTGCCAGCAGCTTGGCCGGGAGCCCCATACCCACAGATACGCAGTATTTT. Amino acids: CASSLAGSPIPTDTQYF.

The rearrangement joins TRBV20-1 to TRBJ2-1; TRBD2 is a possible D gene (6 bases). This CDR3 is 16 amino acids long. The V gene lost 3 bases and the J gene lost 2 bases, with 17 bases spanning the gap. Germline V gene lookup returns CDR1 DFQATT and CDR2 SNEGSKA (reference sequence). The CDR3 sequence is CSARGFGSATYNEQFF. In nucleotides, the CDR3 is TGCAGTGCTAGGGGGTTCGGGAGCGCGACCTACAATGAGCAGTTCTTC.

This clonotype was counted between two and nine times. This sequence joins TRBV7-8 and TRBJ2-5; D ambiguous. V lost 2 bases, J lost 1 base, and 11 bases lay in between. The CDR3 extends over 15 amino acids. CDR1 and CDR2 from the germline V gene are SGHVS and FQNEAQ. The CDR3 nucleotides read TGTGCCAGCAGCTTAACAAGACTGAGCCAAGAGACCCAGTACTTC. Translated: CASSLTRLSQETQYF.

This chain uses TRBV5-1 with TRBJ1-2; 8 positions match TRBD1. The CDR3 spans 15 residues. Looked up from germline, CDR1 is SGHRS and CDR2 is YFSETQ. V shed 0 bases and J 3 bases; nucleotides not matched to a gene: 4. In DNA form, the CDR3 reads TGCGCCAGCAGCTTGGCCGGGACAGGTTACTATGGCTACACCTTC. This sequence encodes CASSLAGTGYYGYTF. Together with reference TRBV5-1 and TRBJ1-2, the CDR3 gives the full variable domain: KAGVTQTPRYLIKTRGQQVTLSCSPISGHRSVSWYQQTPGQGLQFLFEYFSETQRNKGNFPGRFSGRQFSNSRSEMNVSTLELGDSALYLCASSLAGTGYYGYTFGSGTRLTVV.

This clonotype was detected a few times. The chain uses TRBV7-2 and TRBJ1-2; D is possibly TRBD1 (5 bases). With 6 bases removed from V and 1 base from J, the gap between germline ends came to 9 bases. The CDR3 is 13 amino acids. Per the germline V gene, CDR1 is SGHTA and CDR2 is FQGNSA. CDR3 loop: CASRQGNNYGYTF. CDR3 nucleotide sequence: TGTGCCAGCAGGCAGGGTAATAACTATGGCTACACCTTC.

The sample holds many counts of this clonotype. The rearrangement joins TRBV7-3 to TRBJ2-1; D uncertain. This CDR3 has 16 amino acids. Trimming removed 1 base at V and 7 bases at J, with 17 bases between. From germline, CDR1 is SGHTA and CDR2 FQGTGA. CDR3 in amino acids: CASSLNAPASQNEQFF. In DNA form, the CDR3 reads TGTGCCAGCAGCTTAAATGCCCCGGCCAGTCAAAATGAGCAGTTCTTC.

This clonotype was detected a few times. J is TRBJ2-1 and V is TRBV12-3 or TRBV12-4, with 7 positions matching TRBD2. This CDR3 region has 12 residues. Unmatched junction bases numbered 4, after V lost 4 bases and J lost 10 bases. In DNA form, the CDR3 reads TGTGCCAGCAGTTGGGGGGAGGGCGAGCAGTTCTTC. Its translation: CASSWGEGEQFF.

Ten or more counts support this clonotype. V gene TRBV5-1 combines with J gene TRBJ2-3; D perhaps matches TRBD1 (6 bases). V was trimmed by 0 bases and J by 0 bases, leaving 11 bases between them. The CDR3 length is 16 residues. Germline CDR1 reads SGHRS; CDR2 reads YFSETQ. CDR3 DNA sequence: TGCGCCAGCAGCTTGGACGGGACACCGAGCACAGATACGCAGTATTTT. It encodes CASSLDGTPSTDTQYF.

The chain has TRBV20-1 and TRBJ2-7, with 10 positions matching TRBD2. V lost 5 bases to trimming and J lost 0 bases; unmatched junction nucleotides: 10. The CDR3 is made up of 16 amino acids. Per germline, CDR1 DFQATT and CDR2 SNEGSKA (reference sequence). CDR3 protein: CSALRASGSLSYEQYF. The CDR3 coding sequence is TGCAGTGCTTTAAGGGCTAGCGGGAGTCTCTCCTACGAGCAGTACTTC.

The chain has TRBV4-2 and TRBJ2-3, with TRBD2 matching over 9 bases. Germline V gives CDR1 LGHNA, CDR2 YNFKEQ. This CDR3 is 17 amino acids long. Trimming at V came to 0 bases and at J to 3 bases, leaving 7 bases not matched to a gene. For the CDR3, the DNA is TGTGCCAGCAGCCAAGATCGAAGGCTAGCGGGAACAGATACGCAGTATTTT. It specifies CASSQDRRLAGTDTQYF.

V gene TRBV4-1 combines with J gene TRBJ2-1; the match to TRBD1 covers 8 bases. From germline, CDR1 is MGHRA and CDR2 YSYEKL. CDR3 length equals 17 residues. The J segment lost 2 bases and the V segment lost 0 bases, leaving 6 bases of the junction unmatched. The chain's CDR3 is CASSQDNRGSTYNEQFF. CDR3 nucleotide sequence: TGCGCCAGCAGCCAAGATAACAGGGGGTCTACCTACAATGAGCAGTTCTTC.

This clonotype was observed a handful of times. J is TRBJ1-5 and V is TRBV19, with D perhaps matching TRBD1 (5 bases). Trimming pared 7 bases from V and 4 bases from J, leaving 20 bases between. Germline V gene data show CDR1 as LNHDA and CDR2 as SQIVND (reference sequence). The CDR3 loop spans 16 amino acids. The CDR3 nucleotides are TGTGCCAGTACCCTCACGACCGGGGGAGCAAATCAGCCCCAGCATTTT. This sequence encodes CASTLTTGGANQPQHF.

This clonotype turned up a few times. The CDR3 is CASSLRSGRAFNEQFF. The CDR3 DNA follows: TGCGCCAGCAGCTTGAGAAGCGGGAGGGCCTTCAATGAGCAGTTCTTC. The V call is TRBV5-1, the J call TRBJ2-1, with 10 bases identical to TRBD2. The CDR3 is 16 residues long. J lost 6 bases, V lost 1 base, and 7 bases had no gene match. Germline CDR1 reads SGHRS; CDR2 reads YFSETQ.

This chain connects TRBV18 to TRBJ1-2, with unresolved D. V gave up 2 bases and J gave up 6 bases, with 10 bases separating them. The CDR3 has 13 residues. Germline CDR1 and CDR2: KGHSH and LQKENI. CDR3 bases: TGTGCCAGCTCACCATCGGTAGAGCATGGCTACACCTTC. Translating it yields CASSPSVEHGYTF.

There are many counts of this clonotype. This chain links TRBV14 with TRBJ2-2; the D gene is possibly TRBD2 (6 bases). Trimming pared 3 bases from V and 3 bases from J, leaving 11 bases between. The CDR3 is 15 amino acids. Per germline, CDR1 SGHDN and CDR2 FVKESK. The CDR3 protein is CASSQILAYTGELFF. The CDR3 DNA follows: TGTGCCAGCAGCCAGATACTAGCTTACACCGGGGAGCTGTTTTTT.

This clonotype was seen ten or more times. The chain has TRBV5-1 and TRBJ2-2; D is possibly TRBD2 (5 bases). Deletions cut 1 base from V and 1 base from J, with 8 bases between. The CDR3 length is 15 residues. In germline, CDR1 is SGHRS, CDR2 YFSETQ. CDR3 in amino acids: CASSLTGLNTGELFF. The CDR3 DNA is TGCGCCAGCAGCTTGACGGGATTGAACACCGGGGAGCTGTTTTTT.

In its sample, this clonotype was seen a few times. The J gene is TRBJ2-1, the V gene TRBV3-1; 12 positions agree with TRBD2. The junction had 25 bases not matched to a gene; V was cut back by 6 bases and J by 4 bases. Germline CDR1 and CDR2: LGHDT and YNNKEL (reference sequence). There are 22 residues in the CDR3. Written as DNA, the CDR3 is TGTGCCAGCAGTCCAAAACTCCACAAAAGTCTAGCGGGAGGGGTCGTGTACAATGAGCAGTTCTTC. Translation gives CASSPKLHKSLAGGVVYNEQFF.

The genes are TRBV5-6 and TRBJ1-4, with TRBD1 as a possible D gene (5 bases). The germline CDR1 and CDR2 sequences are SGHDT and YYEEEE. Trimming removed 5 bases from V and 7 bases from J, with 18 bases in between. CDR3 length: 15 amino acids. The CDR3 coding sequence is TGTGCCAGCAGGAGCCAGGGTGCGGAGGGTGAAAAACTGTTTTTT. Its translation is CASRSQGAEGEKLFF.

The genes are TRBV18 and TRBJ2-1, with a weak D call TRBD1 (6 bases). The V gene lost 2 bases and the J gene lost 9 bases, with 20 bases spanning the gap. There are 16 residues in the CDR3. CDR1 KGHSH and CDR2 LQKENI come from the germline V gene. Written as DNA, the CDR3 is TGTGCCAGCTCACCAAACTTCACAGGGCTGAAGGGTGAGCAGTTCTTC. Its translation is CASSPNFTGLKGEQFF.

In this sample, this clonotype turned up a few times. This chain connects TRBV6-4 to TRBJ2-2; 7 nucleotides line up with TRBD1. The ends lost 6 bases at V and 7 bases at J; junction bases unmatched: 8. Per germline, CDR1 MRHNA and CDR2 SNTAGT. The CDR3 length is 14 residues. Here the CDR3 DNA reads TGTGCCAGCAGCCCACAGGGGTTAGGCGGGGAGCTGTTTTTT. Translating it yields CASSPQGLGGELFF.

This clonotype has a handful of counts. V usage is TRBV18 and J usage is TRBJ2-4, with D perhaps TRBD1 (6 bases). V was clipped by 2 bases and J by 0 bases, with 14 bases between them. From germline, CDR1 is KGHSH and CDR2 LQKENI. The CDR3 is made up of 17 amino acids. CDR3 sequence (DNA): TGTGCCAGCTCACCAAACGGACAGTCACTAGCCAAAAACATTCAGTACTTC. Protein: CASSPNGQSLAKNIQYF.

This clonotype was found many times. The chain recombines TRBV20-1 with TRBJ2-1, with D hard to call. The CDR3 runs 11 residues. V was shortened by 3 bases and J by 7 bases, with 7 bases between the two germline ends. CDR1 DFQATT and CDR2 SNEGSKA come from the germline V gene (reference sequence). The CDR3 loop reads CSASGRNEQFF. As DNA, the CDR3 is TGCAGTGCTAGCGGCAGGAATGAGCAGTTCTTC.